A selection of T cell receptor beta chains follows, all from one sample in a study of T cells expressing NK-cell markers. From the 5' RACE reads, TCRdb lists one entry per CDR3 protein and no DNA. The listing contains about 380,000 distinct CDR3 sequences. Sequenced input: blood T cells: a sorted CD56 or NKG2C T cell subset, CD4+ or CD8+ T cells, or bulk PBMC T cells (not recorded which). Receptors were obtained from a man aged 18 to 69 in good health. CDR3s include the opening cysteine and the closing phenylalanine or tryptophan.

v_call: TRBV6-5; j_call: TRBJ2-1; cdr3_aa: CATGDPNEQFF
v_call: TRBV21-1; j_call: TRBJ2-2; cdr3_aa: CASSNPGELFF
v_call: TRBV6-6; j_call: TRBJ1-2; cdr3_aa: CASSYVGQYGYTF
v_call: TRBV29-1; j_call: TRBJ2-5; cdr3_aa: CSLGTYGGTQYF
v_call: TRBV11-2; j_call: TRBJ2-3; cdr3_aa: CASSPILGLAGSADTQYF
v_call: TRBV5-1; j_call: TRBJ2-3; cdr3_aa: CASSLAIVITDTQYF
v_call: TRBV29-1; j_call: TRBJ2-3; cdr3_aa: CSGRLAGGLDTQYF
v_call: TRBV5-1; j_call: TRBJ2-7; cdr3_aa: CASSIGGRRHEQYF
v_call: TRBV7-3; j_call: TRBJ1-6; cdr3_aa: CASSGTGSHNSPLHF
v_call: TRBV9; j_call: TRBJ2-7; cdr3_aa: CASSPGRARYEQYF
v_call: TRBV27; j_call: TRBJ2-3; cdr3_aa: CASSLSQRLRTNTDTQYF
v_call: TRBV2; j_call: TRBJ2-6; cdr3_aa: CASRGHNVGASGANVLTF
v_call: TRBV27; j_call: TRBJ2-3; cdr3_aa: CASSQRHSGRDTQYF
v_call: TRBV5-1; j_call: TRBJ2-2; cdr3_aa: CASSKGLAGASNTGELFF
v_call: TRBV7-9; j_call: TRBJ2-4; cdr3_aa: CASSAQTVLAKNIQYF
v_call: TRBV12-3/TRBV12-4; j_call: TRBJ2-7; cdr3_aa: CASSASGTGYEQYF
v_call: TRBV6-5; j_call: TRBJ2-3; cdr3_aa: CASSSLSGRRTDTQYF
v_call: TRBV11-2; j_call: TRBJ2-5; cdr3_aa: CASSLEAGLEGETQYF
v_call: TRBV7-2; j_call: TRBJ2-7; cdr3_aa: CASSTTGTHTYEQYF
v_call: TRBV6-5; j_call: TRBJ1-1; cdr3_aa: CASSYGLGANTEAFF
v_call: TRBV20-1; j_call: TRBJ2-5; cdr3_aa: CSARASGLAGVETQYF
v_call: TRBV3-1; j_call: TRBJ2-7; cdr3_aa: CASSPTAGGAYEQYF
v_call: TRBV20-1; j_call: TRBJ1-2; cdr3_aa: CSVGTGSGYTF
v_call: TRBV14; j_call: TRBJ2-7; cdr3_aa: CASSPKAGGRFEQYF
v_call: TRBV5-1; j_call: TRBJ2-3; cdr3_aa: CASSRLAGADYTQYF
v_call: TRBV7-9; j_call: TRBJ2-1; cdr3_aa: CASSPPSDEQFF
v_call: TRBV15; j_call: TRBJ2-7; cdr3_aa: CATSRDSGRKYF
v_call: TRBV6-1; j_call: TRBJ2-2; cdr3_aa: CASREPGGPGGELFF
v_call: TRBV7-2; j_call: TRBJ2-7; cdr3_aa: CASSPHRASYEQYF
v_call: TRBV5-1; j_call: TRBJ1-3; cdr3_aa: CASSWRGTASSGNTIYF
v_call: TRBV5-4; j_call: TRBJ2-7; cdr3_aa: CASSLAGRGIGYEQYF
v_call: TRBV20-1; j_call: TRBJ1-1; cdr3_aa: CSARKHAGERTEAFF
v_call: TRBV2; j_call: TRBJ2-1; cdr3_aa: CASSENTGFYNEQFF
v_call: TRBV3-1; j_call: TRBJ2-7; cdr3_aa: CASSQATPGEQYF
v_call: TRBV7-6; j_call: TRBJ2-3; cdr3_aa: CASSLVTGDTVTDTQYF
v_call: TRBV19; j_call: TRBJ1-4; cdr3_aa: CASSLPGKLFF
v_call: TRBV20-1; j_call: TRBJ2-1; cdr3_aa: CSARNSRQGWNEQFF
v_call: TRBV7-3; j_call: TRBJ2-7; cdr3_aa: CASSADPGSEQYF
v_call: TRBV14; j_call: TRBJ2-1; cdr3_aa: CASSQDGGRIGYSVFF
v_call: TRBV15; j_call: TRBJ2-2; cdr3_aa: CATSRDFAAVNTGELFF
v_call: TRBV20-1; j_call: TRBJ1-2; cdr3_aa: CSAYAGASANYGYTF
v_call: TRBV24-1; j_call: TRBJ1-2; cdr3_aa: CATSDSGTGLNYGYTF
v_call: TRBV28; j_call: TRBJ2-5; cdr3_aa: CASSWTDVGPETQYF
v_call: TRBV6-6; j_call: TRBJ2-5; cdr3_aa: CAIAFQETQYF
v_call: TRBV2; j_call: TRBJ2-1; cdr3_aa: CASSQGSAYNEQFF
v_call: TRBV24-1; j_call: TRBJ2-2; cdr3_aa: CATSDSGLTGRTGELFF
v_call: TRBV20-1; j_call: TRBJ1-6; cdr3_aa: CSARDAGASTNSPLHF
v_call: TRBV19; j_call: TRBJ2-6; cdr3_aa: CASSVQGSPGANVLTF
v_call: TRBV12-3/TRBV12-4; j_call: TRBJ1-3; cdr3_aa: CASRGTGFAGNTIYF
v_call: TRBV11-3; j_call: TRBJ2-4; cdr3_aa: CARDRGQPKNIQYF
v_call: TRBV14; j_call: TRBJ2-1; cdr3_aa: CASSRGGSRNEQFF
v_call: TRBV28; j_call: TRBJ2-3; cdr3_aa: CASRRSTDTQYF
v_call: TRBV6-2/TRBV6-3; j_call: TRBJ2-7; cdr3_aa: CASISKSYEQYF
v_call: TRBV6-2/TRBV6-3; j_call: TRBJ1-2; cdr3_aa: CAIKDRSYGYTF
v_call: TRBV3-1; j_call: TRBJ2-2; cdr3_aa: CASSQEVTSGARPNTGELFF
v_call: TRBV20-1; j_call: TRBJ1-1; cdr3_aa: CSAATGGANTEAFF
v_call: TRBV6-5; j_call: TRBJ1-2; cdr3_aa: CASSYGRGRNYGYTF
v_call: TRBV28; j_call: TRBJ2-4; cdr3_aa: CASTTRIAGGLNIQYF
v_call: TRBV19; j_call: TRBJ2-6; cdr3_aa: CASSIVSSGANVLTF